This T cell receptor beta chain stems from a study of shared clonotypes between healthy human individuals. TCRdb keeps only in-frame clones here, not all; method: immunoSEQ multiplex PCR. The sample carries 330,000 or so clones, more than 60% recorded once. Study-level findings and limits: Among non-shared clonotypes, generation probabilities were lower than among those shared by all four donors. Compared with memory subsets, naive subsets generally had larger estimated richness.

Germline assignment: CDR1 MNHEY and CDR2 SVGAGI. The CDR3 is made up of 14 amino acids. V shed 8 bases and J shed 1 base, with 11 bases lying between them. Comments on this clone: Its target is unknown.

The V call is TRBV6-5, the J call TRBJ2-2, with D perhaps TRBD2 (6 bases). Sequenced material: memory CD4+ T cells sorted from blood. The subset here: CD45RA-negative fraction. This receptor was obtained from a man aged 25 to 40 in good health. The CDR3 bases are TGTGCCAGCTCCCTCGGGAGGAACACCGGGGAGCTGTTTTTT. Translation: CASSLGRNTGELFF.